What follows are 30 T cell receptor beta chains derived from one specimen sequenced in a study of T cells in localized non-small cell lung cancer. The table came from immunoSEQ multiplex PCR; TCRdb's copy has only in-frame clones and leaves some out. The data show tens of thousands of clones, with 70% to 90% seen just once and over 4% held by the top ten. The sample here was peripheral blood, taken before any cancer treatment. These receptors originate from a woman aged 40-69 years with stage I lung adenocarcinoma.

The chain employs TRBV27 and TRBJ2-7; D is perhaps TRBD2 (5 bases). The CDR3 is made up of 12 amino acids. CDR1 and CDR2 (germline): MNHEY, SMNVEV (reference sequence). V lost 2 bases to trimming and J lost 6 bases, with 8 bases between them. The CDR3 loop reads CASSLAGFEQYF. The DNA for the CDR3 is TGTGCCAGCAGTTTAGCGGGTTTCGAGCAGTACTTC.

This sequence joins TRBV20-1 and TRBJ1-1; D gene uncertain. The CDR3 is 11 amino acids. Trimming cost V 3 bases and J 0 bases, with 2 bases left between them. The germline gives CDR1 DFQATT, CDR2 SNEGSKA (reference sequence). The CDR3 loop reads CSARMNTEAFF. The CDR3 region has the DNA TGCAGTGCTAGGATGAACACTGAAGCTTTCTTT.

The chain links TRBV11-3 to TRBJ2-3; D possibly corresponds to TRBD2 (5 bases). The CDR3 extends over 15 amino acids. Trimming removed 5 bases at V and 4 bases at J, with 16 bases between. Germline V CDR1 and CDR2: SGHNT, YENEEA. CDR3 nucleotides: TGTGCCAGCAGCCCAAGCGGACCCGGCCCAGATACGCAGTATTTT. Its translation: CASSPSGPGPDTQYF.

The genes are TRBV19 and TRBJ2-3; D gene ambiguous. Germline assignment: CDR1 LNHDA and CDR2 SQIVND (reference sequence). V gave up 5 bases and J gave up 3 bases, with 12 bases separating them. The CDR3 loop spans 14 amino acids. CDR3 sequence (DNA): TGTGCCAGTAGTGGGGATAGCAGGACAGATACGCAGTATTTT. Translating it yields CASSGDSRTDTQYF. Based on the CDR3 plus reference TRBV19 and TRBJ2-3, the full variable domain is DGGITQSPKYLFRKEGQNVTLSCEQNLNHDAMYWYRQDPGQGLRLIYYSQIVNDFQKGDIAEGYSVSREKKESFPLTVTSAQKNPTAFYLCASSGDSRTDTQYFGPGTRLTVL.

The V gene is TRBV19, the J gene TRBJ1-3, with D maybe TRBD1 (5 bases). V was cut by 8 bases and J by 4 bases, with 6 bases left in between. Germline-derived CDR1 and CDR2 are LNHDA and SQIVND (reference sequence). The CDR3 consists of 11 residues. The chain's CDR3 is CASGGGNTIYF. The CDR3 coding sequence is TGTGCCAGTGGGGGAGGAAACACCATATATTTT.

The chain uses TRBV19 and TRBJ1-1; 7 bases are shared with TRBD1. CDR3 length equals 13 residues. Trimming at V came to 5 bases and at J to 5 bases, leaving 5 bases not matched to a gene. Germline CDR1 LNHDA, CDR2 SQIVND (reference sequence). CDR3 protein: CASSGTVRTEAFF. The CDR3 bases are TGTGCCAGTAGTGGGACAGTTCGGACTGAAGCTTTCTTT.

The rearrangement joins TRBV27 to TRBJ2-3; 10 nucleotides match TRBD2. Germline CDR1 is MNHEY and CDR2 is SMNVEV (reference sequence). With 2 bases clipped from V and 1 base from J, the junction kept 3 bases outside the gene matches. The CDR3 runs 16 residues. CDR3 bases: TGTGCCAGCAGTTTAAGAACTAGCGGGGGCACAGATACGCAGTATTTT. It encodes CASSLRTSGGTDTQYF.

The V gene is TRBV9, the J gene TRBJ1-5; 7 bases fit TRBD1. This CDR3 comprises 15 residues. Germline trimming cut 0 bases from V and 2 bases from J; bases unmatched to any gene: 2. Germline V CDR1 and CDR2: SGDLS, YYNGEE. The CDR3 DNA sequence: TGTGCCAGCAGCGTAGGGGACAGCCGCAATCAGCCCCAGCATTTT. Protein sequence: CASSVGDSRNQPQHF.

The V gene is TRBV11-2, the J gene TRBJ2-2, with 7 nucleotides matching TRBD1. The CDR3 runs to 15 residues. In germline, CDR1 is SGHAT, CDR2 FQNNGV. J lost 0 bases, V lost 2 bases, and 0 bases had no gene match. CDR3 in amino acids: CASSLQGANTGELFF. Here the CDR3 DNA reads TGTGCCAGCAGCTTACAGGGGGCGAACACCGGGGAGCTGTTTTTT.

The V call is TRBV7-9, the J call TRBJ2-1; D possibly corresponds to TRBD2 (5 bases). CDR3 length: 15 residues. V was pared by 2 bases and J by 2 bases, with 10 bases between. Germline V gives CDR1 SEHNR, CDR2 FQNEAQ (reference sequence). This CDR3 is CASSLPGLPYNEQFF. The CDR3 bases are TGTGCCAGCAGCTTACCTGGACTGCCCTACAATGAGCAGTTCTTC.

This chain links TRBV5-6 with TRBJ1-1; tentative D call: TRBD1 (5 bases). The V end was cut by 1 base, the J end by 2 bases, with 24 bases between. Germline loops: CDR1 SGHDT, CDR2 YYEEEE. This CDR3 spans 19 amino acids. The CDR3 nucleotides are TGTGCCAGCAGCTTGTATGCTAGCGGCGGGGCGCGGGCTAACACTGAAGCTTTCTTT. Protein product: CASSLYASGGARANTEAFF.

This rearrangement joins TRBV9 to TRBJ2-2; TRBD1 or TRBD2 may be the D gene (6 bases each). V dropped 0 bases and J dropped 2 bases, with 8 bases sitting between them. Germline loops: CDR1 SGDLS, CDR2 YYNGEE. This CDR3 is built from 15 residues. CDR3 sequence reads: CASSVVGGNTGELFF. The CDR3, as DNA: TGTGCCAGCAGCGTAGTGGGGGGCAACACCGGGGAGCTGTTTTTT.

The chain recombines TRBV6-1 with TRBJ2-1, with 8 bases fitting TRBD2. This CDR3 is 15 amino acids long. Trimming took 2 bases from V and 7 from J; bases not matched to a gene: 7. Germline lookup yields CDR1 MNHNS and CDR2 SASEGT. The CDR3 nucleotides are TGTGCCAGCAGTGAATTAACGGGGGGGAGGAATGAGCAGTTCTTC. This encodes CASSELTGGRNEQFF.

The chain employs TRBV19 and TRBJ1-2; perhaps TRBD1 as D (6 bases). Trimming left V 5 bases short and J 4 bases short, with 17 bases between. CDR3 length: 15 residues. Germline CDR1 reads LNHDA; CDR2 reads SQIVND (reference sequence). The CDR3 coding sequence is TGTGCCAGTAGTGGGACCAAGAGACAGGCCTATGGCTACACCTTC. This codes for CASSGTKRQAYGYTF.

This clone appeared a few times. The chain carries TRBV21-1 and TRBJ1-2; the table's TRBD1 call for D was not verified on the DNA. TRBV21-1 represents a pseudogene. CDR3 length: 14 amino acids. CDR3 sequence reads: CASSRLQVNYGYTF. In DNA form, the CDR3 reads TGTGCCAGCAGCAGATTACAGGTTAACTATGGCTACACCTTC.

V is TRBV27 and J is TRBJ2-2, with 9 positions matching TRBD1. Germline values: CDR1 MNHEY, CDR2 SMNVEV (reference sequence). The CDR3 is 15 residues long. Losses at the gene ends were 7 bases for V and 4 bases for J; bases not matched to a gene: 7. As DNA, the CDR3 is TGTGCCAGCACGGGGCGACAGGGGGTCACCGGGGAGCTGTTTTTT. Translation: CASTGRQGVTGELFF.

V usage is TRBV4-3 and J usage is TRBJ2-3; D possibly corresponds to TRBD1 (6 bases). Deletions cut 1 base from V and 0 bases from J, with 11 bases between. The V gene's germline CDR1 is LGHNA and CDR2 YSLEER. The CDR3 sequence is 16 residues long. The CDR3 here is CASSQVGGGSTDTQYF. The DNA for the CDR3 is TGCGCCAGCAGCCAAGTAGGTGGGGGCAGCACAGATACGCAGTATTTT.

The chain employs TRBV5-1 and TRBJ1-2, with 8 bases identical to TRBD1. CDR3 length: 17 amino acids. The J segment lost 5 bases and the V segment lost 3 bases, leaving 15 bases of the junction unmatched. Germline assignment: CDR1 SGHRS and CDR2 YFSETQ. The CDR3 DNA follows: TGCGCCAGCAGCTCGACGGACAGGGCCCGCACAAGATATGGCTACACCTTC. Amino acids: CASSSTDRARTRYGYTF.

This chain joins TRBV5-1 and TRBJ1-1, with unresolved D. V was trimmed by 1 base and J by 0 bases, leaving 16 bases between them. Per the germline V gene, CDR1 is SGHRS and CDR2 is YFSETQ. The CDR3 spans 17 residues. The CDR3 here is CASSLKVSGYMNTEAFF. The CDR3 DNA sequence: TGCGCCAGCAGCTTGAAAGTAAGTGGTTACATGAACACTGAAGCTTTCTTT. The complete variable domain, with remaining parts taken from reference TRBV5-1 and TRBJ1-1, reads KAGVTQTPRYLIKTRGQQVTLSCSPISGHRSVSWYQQTPGQGLQFLFEYFSETQRNKGNFPGRFSGRQFSNSRSEMNVSTLELGDSALYLCASSLKVSGYMNTEAFFGQGTRLTVV.

In this sample, this clone turned up a few times. The chain joins TRBV18 to TRBJ1-4; D is uncertain. This CDR3 has 15 amino acids. V shed 3 bases and J shed 13 bases, with 21 bases lying between them. Germline CDR1 is KGHSH and CDR2 is LQKENI. CDR3 nucleotides: TGTGCCAGCTCACCGGAACAGACCTTTAATGAGGTACTGTTTTTT. Its translation: CASSPEQTFNEVLFF.

This chain joins TRBV19 and TRBJ1-5, with a weak D call TRBD1 (6 bases). The CDR3 is 14 amino acids. The germline V gene has CDR1 LNHDA and CDR2 SQIVND (reference sequence). V was pared by 6 bases and J by 1 base, with 10 bases between. The DNA of the CDR3 is TGTGCCAGTAGAGAAACAGGGAGCAATCAGCCCCAGCATTTT. As protein: CASRETGSNQPQHF. The full variable domain, completed using reference TRBV19 and TRBJ1-5, is DGGITQSPKYLFRKEGQNVTLSCEQNLNHDAMYWYRQDPGQGLRLIYYSQIVNDFQKGDIAEGYSVSREKKESFPLTVTSAQKNPTAFYLCASRETGSNQPQHFGDGTRLSIL.

V gene TRBV2 combines with J gene TRBJ2-2, with D possibly matching TRBD1 (5 bases). The CDR3 covers 17 residues. From germline, CDR1 is SNHLY and CDR2 FYNNEI. The V gene lost 0 bases and the J gene lost 6 bases, with 17 bases spanning the gap. Written as DNA, the CDR3 is TGTGCCAGCAGTGAAGCGACAAGTTGGGGCCGGGCCGGGGAGCTGTTTTTT. This codes for CASSEATSWGRAGELFF.

The chain uses TRBV19 and TRBJ2-1; D remains ambiguous. This CDR3 has 14 residues. The V gene lost 5 bases and the J gene lost 4 bases, with 12 bases spanning the gap. Looked up from germline, CDR1 is LNHDA and CDR2 is SQIVND (reference sequence). The CDR3 nucleotides are TGTGCCAGTAGTCTCCGGTCTGCTTACAATGAGCAGTTCTTC. Translating gives CASSLRSAYNEQFF. Full variable domain (outside the CDR3, taken from reference TRBV19 and TRBJ2-1): DGGITQSPKYLFRKEGQNVTLSCEQNLNHDAMYWYRQDPGQGLRLIYYSQIVNDFQKGDIAEGYSVSREKKESFPLTVTSAQKNPTAFYLCASSLRSAYNEQFFGPGTRLTVL.

V usage is TRBV7-7 and J usage is TRBJ2-3, with unresolved D. This CDR3 has 13 residues. CDR1 is SSHAT and CDR2 is FNYEAQ in the germline V gene (reference sequence). V lost 3 bases to trimming and J lost 2 bases, with 6 bases between them. CDR3 sequence reads: CASSFTVTDTQYF. CDR3 nucleotide sequence: TGTGCCAGCAGCTTTACCGTCACAGATACGCAGTATTTT.

The chain employs TRBV7-8 and TRBJ2-7, with 8 nucleotides matching TRBD2. In germline, CDR1 is SGHVS, CDR2 FQNEAQ. This CDR3 has 15 residues. V gave up 3 bases and J gave up 0 bases; unmatched junction bases: 4. CDR3 DNA sequence: TGTGCCAGCAGCTTTAGCGGGGCGAGCTCCTACGAGCAGTACTTC. Translating it yields CASSFSGASSYEQYF. The whole variable domain, remainder taken from reference TRBV7-8 and TRBJ2-7, is GAGVSQSPRYKVAKRGQDVALRCDPISGHVSLFWYQQALGQGPEFLTYFQNEAQLDKSGLPSDRFFAERPEGSVSTLKIQRTQQEDSAVYLCASSFSGASSYEQYFGPGTRLTVT.

By share, this clone counts as medium-sized (0.01 to 0.1%). This chain's CDR3 is CSVDNGGGTYEQYF. The DNA for the CDR3 is TGCAGCGTTGATAACGGCGGGGGGACCTACGAGCAGTACTTC. The chain combines TRBV29-1 with TRBJ2-7, with TRBD2 matching 8 bases. This CDR3 region has 14 residues. The germline CDR1 and CDR2 sequences are SQVTM and ANQGSEA. Losses at the gene ends were 3 bases for V and 2 bases for J; bases not matched to a gene: 6.

V and J are TRBV6-5 and TRBJ1-3; D remains ambiguous. Germline V CDR1 and CDR2: MNHEY, SVGAGI. The CDR3 sequence is 14 residues long. The V end was cut by 0 bases, the J end by 1 base, with 4 bases between. The CDR3 here is CASSYSGSGNTIYF. The CDR3 nucleotides read TGTGCCAGCAGTTACTCCGGGTCTGGAAACACCATATATTTT.

V usage is TRBV4-1 and J usage is TRBJ1-1; D is possibly TRBD1 (5 bases). Germline-derived CDR1 and CDR2 are MGHRA and YSYEKL. The ends were cut back, 1 base at V and 0 bases at J, with 12 bases in the middle. The CDR3 contains 16 residues. DNA for the CDR3: TGCGCCAGCAGCCAAGTTCCGGGACGGGTGAACACTGAAGCTTTCTTT. It codes for CASSQVPGRVNTEAFF.

The chain is built from TRBV9 and TRBJ1-5, with D possibly being TRBD1 (5 bases). Germline V gene lookup returns CDR1 SGDLS and CDR2 YYNGEE. The CDR3 length is 16 residues. V was pared by 0 bases and J by 9 bases, with 19 bases between. The CDR3 is CASSVGDGGSLWPQHF. The DNA for the CDR3 is TGTGCCAGCAGCGTAGGAGATGGGGGGAGTTTATGGCCCCAGCATTTT.

The rearrangement uses TRBV19 and TRBJ1-1; D unresolved. The germline V gene encodes CDR1 LNHDA and CDR2 SQIVND (reference sequence). Between the trimmed V and J ends, which lost 4 bases and 1 base, there was a span of 7 bases. There are 13 residues in the CDR3. The CDR3 DNA reads TGTGCCAGTAGTACTACACCGAACACTGAAGCTTTCTTT. Its protein is CASSTTPNTEAFF.